This is a list of T cell receptor beta chains from one sample in a study of regulatory T cells in long-lasting Graves disease. TCRdb recomputed calls from the multiplex PCR reads with MiXCR, one row per CDR3 protein. The sample contains a few hundred thousand distinct CDR3 sequences, 23% of which appear only once. Sequencing was performed on peripheral blood mononuclear cells (PBMCs), taken when the disease was refractory, from a patient treated with antithyroid drugs. These receptors came from a female donor with Graves disease. The CDR3 runs from the conserved cysteine through the conserved F or W. A D gene is named only where the DNA matches it firmly. Some rows mark clone size as missing; the rest say once, few, many or name a class of expanded clone.

.,TRBV30,TRBJ2-7,.,TGTGCCTGGAGTGCAGGGGTAACCTACGAGCAGTACTTC,CAWSAGVTYEQYF
TRBD2,TRBV30,TRBJ2-7,few,TGTGCCTGGGGGAGACTAGCGGGAGAGTTAGGCGAGCAGTACTTC,CAWGRLAGELGEQYF
TRBD1,TRBV2,TRBJ1-2,.,TGTGCCAGCAGCACCGGGACAGGGGGCAACTATGGCTACACCTTC,CASSTGTGGNYGYTF
TRBD2,TRBV5-4,TRBJ2-7,.,TGTGCCAGCAGTCCCGGACTAGCGCTTTACTACGAGCAGTACTTC,CASSPGLALYYEQYF
TRBD1,TRBV28,TRBJ2-7,many,TGTGCCACCGGGACAGAGAGCTCCTACGAGCAGTACTTC,CATGTESSYEQYF
.,TRBV6-5,TRBJ2-6,many,TGTGCCAGCAGTTACTCCCTGATCTCTGGGGCCAACGTCCTGACTTTC,CASSYSLISGANVLTF
.,TRBV6-5,TRBJ2-5,.,TGTGCCAGCAGTTACTCTGCGGTTGGGGAGACCCAGTACTTC,CASSYSAVGETQYF
.,TRBV12-3/TRBV12-4,TRBJ1-5,many,TGTGCCAGCAGTCAAAACAGGGTGAAACAGCCCCAGCATTTT,CASSQNRVKQPQHF
.,TRBV28,TRBJ1-1,many,TGTGCCAGCAGACCAGTCGGCGGACTGACGCGCACTGAAGCTTTCTTT,CASRPVGGLTRTEAFF
.,TRBV28,TRBJ1-1,many,TGTGCCAGCAGATCGAGGGTTGGTGAAGCTTTCTTT,CASRSRVGEAFF
TRBD2,TRBV6-4,TRBJ2-3,few,TGTGCCAGCAGTGACTCTTCCAGCGGAGCGGGGACAGATACGCAGTATTTT,CASSDSSSGAGTDTQYF
TRBD1,TRBV19,TRBJ1-1,.,TGTGCCAGTTACAGGGGAGACACTGAAGCTTTCTTT,CASYRGDTEAFF
.,TRBV29-1,TRBJ2-7,.,TGCAGCGTTGGACAGGTCGTCTACGAGCAGTACTTC,CSVGQVVYEQYF
.,TRBV12-3/TRBV12-4,TRBJ1-2,many,TGTGCCAGCAGCCCCCAGAGTATGCATGGCTACACCTTC,CASSPQSMHGYTF
TRBD1,TRBV5-1,TRBJ2-7,few,TGCGCCAGCAGCTTGAGACAGGGCCGGTCCCTTCGCGAGCAGTACTTC,CASSLRQGRSLREQYF
TRBD1,TRBV19,TRBJ1-5,.,TGTGCCAGTAGTTTTCAACAGGGGGCTAGCAATCAGCCCCAGCATTTT,CASSFQQGASNQPQHF
TRBD2,TRBV5-1,TRBJ2-5,.,TGCGCCAGCAGCTTGTCGGCAAATCGACTAGCGGGAGCTTCGTACCAAGAGACCCAGTACTTC,CASSLSANRLAGASYQETQYF